This T cell receptor (beta chain) is from a study of identical twins. This clonotype was counted at least ten times. TCRdb reprocessed the 5' RACE reads via MiXCR and lists one record per CDR3 protein. The table lists around 280,000 distinct CDR3 sequences, about 8.3% of them singletons. This CDR3 spans 17 amino acids. The V segment lost 0 bases and the J segment 5 bases; nucleotides outside the gene matches: 10. CDR1 is LNHNV, CDR2 YYDKDF, per germline (reference sequence). Separately, the same data were catalogued under a study of yellow fever vaccine responses in identical twins.

Sequenced sample: memory (CD45RO+) T cells sorted from blood. This sequence originates from a woman younger than 35 in good health. V gene TRBV15 combines with J gene TRBJ2-5; 9 nucleotides match TRBD1. The CDR3 nucleotides read TGTGCCACCAGCAGAGATGGGGGACAGGGAGGTTTCGAGACCCAGTACTTC. Amino acids: CATSRDGGQGGFETQYF. The variable domain in full, completed from reference TRBV15 and TRBJ2-5, reads DAMVIQNPRYQVTQFGKPVTLSCSQTLNHNVMYWYQQKSSQAPKLLFHYYDKDFNNEADTPDNFQSRRPNTSFCFLDIRSPGLGDTAMYLCATSRDGGQGGFETQYFGPGTRLLVL.